Below, 20 T cell receptor beta chains from the same sample are listed, as sequenced in a study of blood T cell repertoires in COVID-19. Here immunoSEQ multiplex PCR was the method, and the copy in TCRdb shows in-frame clones only, minus some. The data hold hundreds of thousands of clones, with roughly 86% observed a single time. The sequencing input was peripheral blood. These receptors came from a woman aged 30 to 39 with COVID-19, enrolled during active disease.

The chain uses TRBV7-2 and TRBJ1-4; 9 bases line up with TRBD1. CDR3 length equals 16 residues. Germline CDR1 and CDR2: SGHTA and FQGNSA. V was clipped by 3 bases and J by 8 bases; unmatched bases: 10. The CDR3 here is CASSFQDRGGGEKLFF. Written as DNA, the CDR3 is TGTGCCAGCAGCTTTCAGGACAGGGGTGGTGGGGAAAAACTGTTTTTT.

This chain links TRBV4-2 with TRBJ1-5, with D tentatively TRBD1 (6 bases). V was cut by 3 bases and J by 5 bases, with 11 bases left in between. The germline V gene encodes CDR1 LGHNA and CDR2 YNFKEQ. There are 14 residues in the CDR3. This CDR3 reads CASSQQGWDQPQHF. The CDR3 DNA reads as TGTGCCAGCAGCCAGCAGGGGTGGGATCAGCCCCAGCATTTT.

This clone has only a few counts. This sequence joins TRBV6-1 and TRBJ2-2, with D possibly matching TRBD1 (6 bases). Germline V lookup: CDR1 MNHNS, CDR2 SASEGT. The CDR3 runs to 18 residues. The V end lost 0 bases, the J end lost 3 bases, and 17 bases lay between the germline ends. The CDR3 DNA reads as TGTGCCAGCAGTGAAGCGCCCCCCGTGGGGGCTTACACCGGGGAGCTGTTTTTT. Its translation is CASSEAPPVGAYTGELFF.

The chain recombines TRBV19 with TRBJ1-5; tentative D call: TRBD1 (5 bases). The CDR3 is 17 amino acids. Trimming took 7 bases from V and 7 from J, leaving 26 bases between them. Germline V gene sequence: CDR1 LNHDA, CDR2 SQIVND (reference sequence). For the CDR3, the DNA is TGTGCCAGTAATTCCGCGGGGCAGGGAGGAATCTGGCAGCCCCAGCATTTT. It is translated as CASNSAGQGGIWQPQHF.

The chain has TRBV7-2 and TRBJ1-5; D is unclear. Germline V gene data show CDR1 as SGHTA and CDR2 as FQGNSA. The ends were cut back, 5 bases at V and 9 bases at J, with 11 bases in the middle. This CDR3 is built from 12 residues. The CDR3 DNA sequence: TGTGCCAGCAGCCGTACTTCGGGGCCCCAGCATTTT. It translates to CASSRTSGPQHF.

This chain connects TRBV28 to TRBJ1-1; 8 bases fit TRBD1. Germline CDR1 MDHEN, CDR2 SYDVKM. The CDR3 loop spans 14 amino acids. The V segment lost 7 bases and the J segment 5 bases; nucleotides outside the gene matches: 9. CDR3 coding DNA: TGTGCCAGCATTGAGACAGGGGCGAGAACTGAAGCTTTCTTT. Amino acids: CASIETGARTEAFF.

The V call is TRBV14, the J call TRBJ1-3; TRBD1 agrees at 12 bases. After removal of 4 bases from V and 5 bases from J, the junction contained 3 bases not matched to a gene. The CDR3 loop spans 15 amino acids. Germline CDR1 and CDR2: SGHDN and FVKESK. The CDR3 sequence is CASSRDRGRRNTIYF. CDR3 DNA sequence: TGTGCCAGCAGCCGGGACAGGGGGCGAAGAAACACCATATATTTT.

This clone was found once. The chain uses TRBV5-6 and TRBJ2-7, with D possibly matching TRBD1 (5 bases). CDR3 length: 15 amino acids. Per the germline V gene, CDR1 is SGHDT and CDR2 is YYEEEE. The V end lost 5 bases, the J end lost 0 bases, and 15 bases lay between the germline ends. CDR3 loop: CASRNLDRSSYEQYV. In DNA form, the CDR3 reads TGTGCCAGCAGGAACCTAGACAGAAGCTCCTACGAGCAGTACGTC.

This rearrangement joins TRBV28 to TRBJ2-1; D is undetermined. The V end was cut by 2 bases, the J end by 9 bases, with 14 bases between. Germline V gene lookup returns CDR1 MDHEN and CDR2 SYDVKM. This CDR3 has 14 amino acids. DNA of the CDR3: TGTGCCAGCAGTTTAACCGGGTCACTCATTGAGCAGTTCTTC. It encodes CASSLTGSLIEQFF.

The chain carries TRBV24-1 and TRBJ2-5, with TRBD2 as a possible D gene (5 bases). CDR1 and CDR2 (germline): KGHDR, SFDVKD. The CDR3 runs 16 residues. V was pared by 4 bases and J by 4 bases, with 18 bases between. CDR3 protein: CATSDPLEGMPETQYF. In DNA form, the CDR3 reads TGTGCCACCAGTGACCCCCTTGAGGGCATGCCAGAGACCCAGTACTTC.

The genes are TRBV4-2 and TRBJ2-1; maybe TRBD1 (5 bases). This CDR3 region has 14 residues. V was clipped by 8 bases and J by 0 bases, with 11 bases between them. Germline values: CDR1 LGHNA, CDR2 YNFKEQ. The CDR3 region is CASGHLGSYNEQFF. The CDR3 coding sequence is TGTGCCAGCGGACACTTGGGCTCCTACAATGAGCAGTTCTTC.

This clone is a singleton in its sample. This chain links TRBV3-1 (or the pseudogene TRBV3-2) with TRBJ2-2; 8 positions match TRBD2. Germline CDR1 reads LGHDT; CDR2 reads YNNKEL (reference sequence). V trimming: 2 bases; J trimming: 0 bases; junction bases outside the gene matches: 2. CDR3 length: 16 amino acids. This chain's CDR3 is CASSQSSGANTGELFF. Here the CDR3 DNA reads TGTGCCAGCAGCCAAAGTAGCGGGGCGAACACCGGGGAGCTGTTTTTT.

The rearrangement joins TRBV4-2 to TRBJ1-1, with 7 bases matching TRBD1. The CDR3 covers 16 residues. V lost 1 base to trimming and J lost 1 base; unmatched junction nucleotides: 6. Germline CDR1 is LGHNA and CDR2 is YNFKEQ. CDR3 amino acids: CASSQAGTAQNTEAFF. CDR3 nucleotide sequence: TGTGCCAGCAGCCAAGCCGGGACAGCCCAGAACACTGAAGCTTTCTTT.

This chain joins TRBV4-1 and TRBJ2-5, with 7 bases matching TRBD1. The CDR3 loop spans 14 amino acids. From germline, CDR1 is MGHRA and CDR2 YSYEKL. V dropped 3 bases and J dropped 3; count of bases not matched to a gene: 4. Here the CDR3 reads CASSQSQGEETQYF. In DNA, the CDR3 is TGCGCCAGCAGCCAGTCGCAGGGGGAAGAGACCCAGTACTTC.

The V gene is TRBV19, the J gene TRBJ2-2, with TRBD1 identical over 7 bases. The trim removed 5 bases at V and 6 bases at J, leaving 9 bases unmatched. The CDR3 is 15 amino acids. Per germline, CDR1 LNHDA and CDR2 SQIVND (reference sequence). CDR3 amino acids: CASSGGQTWAGELFF. DNA for the CDR3: TGTGCCAGTAGTGGGGGACAGACGTGGGCCGGGGAGCTGTTTTTT.

This chain connects TRBV3-1 (or the pseudogene TRBV3-2) to TRBJ2-5; 10 bases match TRBD2. The J segment lost 9 bases and the V segment lost 1 base, leaving 5 bases of the junction unmatched. CDR1 is LGHDT and CDR2 is YNNKEL in the germline V gene (reference sequence). The CDR3 consists of 14 residues. CDR3 residues: CASSQVGSGGSQYF. CDR3 nucleotide sequence: TGTGCCAGCAGCCAAGTCGGTAGCGGGGGGTCCCAGTACTTC.

The chain carries TRBV6-5 and TRBJ1-5; tentative D call: TRBD1 (5 bases). V was clipped by 6 bases and J by 6 bases, with 15 bases between them. The CDR3 sequence is 14 residues long. Looked up from germline, CDR1 is MNHEY and CDR2 is SVGAGI. The CDR3 sequence: CASSSQGPTQPQHF. CDR3 bases: TGTGCCAGCAGCTCCCAGGGTCCTACTCAGCCCCAGCATTTT.

This clone occurred once. The V gene is TRBV5-1, the J gene TRBJ1-5; 9 bases are a match to TRBD1. V lost 0 bases and J lost 2; bases outside the gene matches: 0. The CDR3 has 15 amino acids. Germline V gene data show CDR1 as SGHRS and CDR2 as YFSETQ. The CDR3 sequence is CASSLGTGGNQPQHF. The CDR3 coding sequence is TGCGCCAGCAGCTTGGGGACAGGGGGCAATCAGCCCCAGCATTTT.

The count of this clone is one. This CDR3 is CASSGKQGASNQPQHF. In nucleotides, the CDR3 is TGCGCCAGCAGCGGAAAACAGGGGGCCTCAAATCAGCCCCAGCATTTT. This sequence joins TRBV4-1 and TRBJ1-5, with TRBD1 matching over 9 bases. CDR3 length: 16 residues. Germline CDR1 MGHRA, CDR2 YSYEKL. The V and J ends lost 5 bases and 4 bases, in that order; junction bases with no gene match: 9.

This clone turned up a few times. This chain joins TRBV2 and TRBJ2-2; 10 bases map to TRBD1. The CDR3 is 14 residues long. The germline gives CDR1 SNHLY, CDR2 FYNNEI. V gave up 10 bases and J gave up 5 bases; unmatched junction bases: 7. CDR3 residues: CATTGTGVTGELFF. The CDR3 bases are TGTGCCACAACCGGGACAGGGGTGACCGGGGAGCTGTTTTTT.